These 17 T cell receptor beta chains share one sample of origin, sequenced in a study of T cells in Graves' hyperthyroidism and ophthalmopathy. Amplified regions were TCR beta CDR3 sequences from RNA transcripts. When the TCR CDR3 underwent first-round RT-PCR, the HTBI primer set was used. TCRdb used MiXCR to reprocess the multiplex PCR reads, holding one entry per CDR3 protein. The sample contains fewer than 750,000 distinct CDR3 sequences, about 14% of which appear only once. Material for sequencing was blood. The receptors here all came from a woman aged 40 to 50 with Graves' ophthalmopathy.

This clonotype was seen repeatedly, ten times or more. This chain joins TRBV10-3 and TRBJ1-1, with D possibly TRBD1 on 5 matching bases. CDR3 size: 14 residues. V was shortened by 7 bases and J by 1 base, with 13 bases between the two germline ends. Germline loops: CDR1 ENHRY, CDR2 SYGVKD. As DNA, the CDR3 is TGTGCCATCACCGCCCGGGGGGAGAACACTGAAGCTTTCTTT. Translating it yields CAITARGENTEAFF.

This clonotype was counted many times. The chain has TRBV29-1 and TRBJ1-1; no clear D gene. V lost 3 bases to trimming and J lost 7 bases, with 12 bases between them. Germline V gene data show CDR1 as SQVTM and CDR2 as ANQGSEA. The CDR3 sequence is 12 residues long. CDR3 nucleotide sequence: TGCAGCGTTGATTGGGGAATACATGAAGCTTTCTTT. Residues: CSVDWGIHEAFF.

Ten or more counts support this clonotype. This chain uses TRBV6-1 with TRBJ1-1; no reliable D call. The length of the CDR3 is 12 residues. V lost 8 bases and J lost 5, with 12 bases in between. CDR1 is MNHNS, CDR2 SASEGT, per germline. CDR3 region: CASGNPGTEAFF. The DNA of the CDR3 is TGTGCCAGCGGAAACCCCGGGACTGAAGCTTTCTTT.

The J gene is TRBJ2-5, the V gene TRBV6-1, with D tentatively TRBD1 (6 bases). CDR1 and CDR2 from the germline V gene are MNHNS and SASEGT. The ends were cut back, 10 bases at V and 3 bases at J, with 15 bases in the middle. This CDR3 is 13 amino acids long. The CDR3, as DNA: TGTGCCACCCGGGACACAAAGAAAGAGACCCAGTACTTC. Translated: CATRDTKKETQYF.

This clonotype was recorded many times. Sequence at one end of the junction differs from germline and may be a read error. This chain links TRBV5-1 with TRBJ2-5; no definite D call. The V gene's germline CDR1 is SGHRS and CDR2 YFSETQ. The CDR3 runs to 13 residues. CDR3 sequence (DNA): TGTGCCAGCAGCTTAGTACAACAAGAGACCCAGTACTTC. This translates into CASSLVQQETQYF.

The chain uses TRBV30 and TRBJ1-3; D gene ambiguous. Germline CDR1 GTSNPN, CDR2 SVGIG (reference sequence). This CDR3 spans 13 amino acids. V dropped 1 base and J dropped 5 bases, with 9 bases sitting between them. The CDR3 loop reads CAWSAGSRNTIYF. The CDR3 nucleotides read TGTGCCTGGAGTGCCGGGTCGCGAAACACCATATATTTT. The full variable domain, completed using reference TRBV30 and TRBJ1-3, is SQTIHQWPATLVQPVGSPLSLECTVEGTSNPNLYWYRQAAGRGLQLLFYSVGIGQISSEVPQNLSASRPQDRQFILSSKKLLLSDSGFYLCAWSAGSRNTIYFGEGSWLTVV.

This clonotype was detected ten times or more. The genes are TRBV6-2 or TRBV6-3 and TRBJ1-1; D might be TRBD1 (6 bases). CDR1 is MNHEY, CDR2 SVGEGT, per germline. This CDR3 region has 14 residues. The V and J ends lost 4 bases and 6 bases respectively, with 15 bases between them. The chain's CDR3 is CASSWSTGPPEAFF. The CDR3, as DNA: TGTGCCAGCAGTTGGAGTACAGGGCCCCCTGAAGCTTTCTTT.

In its sample, this clonotype was seen many times. The chain combines TRBV12-3 or TRBV12-4 with TRBJ1-2; 7 bases align to TRBD1. CDR3 size: 14 residues. Losses at the gene ends were 3 bases for V and 4 bases for J; bases not matched to a gene: 5. In DNA, the CDR3 is TGTGCCAGCAGTTTGGGGACAGCTACCTATGGCTACACCTTC. It yields the protein CASSLGTATYGYTF.

In this sample, this clonotype turned up a few times. The rearrangement uses TRBV20-1 and TRBJ2-2; 13 positions match TRBD2. Per germline, CDR1 DFQATT and CDR2 SNEGSKA (reference sequence). With V trimmed by 3 bases and J by 5 bases, 6 bases remained unmatched. The length of the CDR3 is 16 residues. The CDR3 sequence is CSARVGLAGVTGELFF. The DNA for the CDR3 is TGCAGTGCTAGGGTTGGACTAGCGGGAGTAACCGGGGAGCTGTTTTTT.

This clonotype showed up many times. This chain joins TRBV28 and TRBJ2-7; the D is unclear. V was cut by 10 bases and J by 0 bases, with 16 bases left in between. Germline CDR1 reads MDHEN; CDR2 reads SYDVKM. CDR3 length: 14 amino acids. The CDR3 protein is CATHMARYSYEQYF. The CDR3 bases are TGTGCCACTCACATGGCCCGGTACTCCTACGAGCAGTACTTC.

The chain is built from TRBV20-1 and TRBJ2-7; D may be TRBD2 (6 bases). The CDR3 covers 11 residues. The germline V gene encodes CDR1 DFQATT and CDR2 SNEGSKA (reference sequence). The CDR3 protein is CTAVRDYEQYF. The CDR3 DNA sequence: TGCACTGCCGTGCGGGACTACGAGCAGTACTTC.

This clonotype was seen many times. This chain links TRBV7-8 with TRBJ2-7, with D unclear. Germline values: CDR1 SGHVS, CDR2 FQNEAQ. The CDR3 has 13 residues. Trimming pared 5 bases from V and 3 bases from J, leaving 11 bases between. The CDR3 DNA follows: TGTGCCAGCAGCAACCGTAACGGCTACGAGCAGTACTTC. This gives the protein CASSNRNGYEQYF.

This clonotype was counted ten times or more. This sequence joins TRBV28 and TRBJ2-5; D is perhaps TRBD2 (6 bases). CDR1 and CDR2 from the germline V gene are MDHEN and SYDVKM. Trimming removed 7 bases at V and 2 bases at J, with 11 bases between. This CDR3 comprises 13 residues. The CDR3 here is CASITGDQETQYF. The CDR3 bases are TGTGCCAGCATAACGGGAGATCAAGAGACCCAGTACTTC. Full variable domain (missing parts from reference TRBV28 and TRBJ2-5): DVKVTQSSRYLVKRTGEKVFLECVQDMDHENMFWYRQDPGLGLRLIYFSYDVKMKEKGDIPEGYSVSREKKERFSLILESASTNQTSMYLCASITGDQETQYFGPGTRLLVL.

This clonotype was counted ten times or more. The chain is built from TRBV6-1 and TRBJ1-1; unclear D gene. The V and J ends lost 9 bases and 10 bases respectively, with 9 bases between them. CDR1 and CDR2 (germline): MNHNS, SASEGT. This CDR3 has 9 residues. CDR3 nucleotides: TGTGCCAGGCTCCGGGGAGCTTTCTTT. Translating it yields CARLRGAFF.

This clonotype was counted a few times. The genes are TRBV19 and TRBJ2-2; TRBD1 agrees at 10 bases. The CDR3 consists of 14 residues. V shed 7 bases, J shed 5 bases, and the junction held 4 bases outside the gene matches. The germline CDR1 and CDR2 sequences are LNHDA and SQIVND (reference sequence). In DNA, the CDR3 is TGTGCCAGTACCGGGACAGGGGAGACCGGGGAGCTGTTTTTT. It yields the protein CASTGTGETGELFF.

This clonotype was found many times. V is TRBV2 and J is TRBJ2-5; TRBD2 aligns across 9 bases. CDR3 length: 16 amino acids. Germline V gives CDR1 SNHLY, CDR2 FYNNEI. The junction had 10 bases not matched to a gene; V was cut back by 3 bases and J by 5 bases. CDR3 in DNA: TGTGCCAGCAGTGAGAGGCTAGCGGGATGGGGGGAGACCCAGTACTTC. Its translation is CASSERLAGWGETQYF. Filled out from reference TRBV2 and TRBJ2-5, the complete variable domain reads EPEVTQTPSHQVTQMGQEVILRCVPISNHLYFYWYRQILGQKVEFLVSFYNNEISEKSEIFDDQFSVERPDGSNFTLKIRSTKLEDSAMYFCASSERLAGWGETQYFGPGTRLLVL.

This clonotype showed up just a few times. A read error may produce the germline difference seen at one junction end. The chain links TRBV7-9 to TRBJ1-1, with 9 bases that match TRBD1. This CDR3 has 14 amino acids. Germline values: CDR1 SEHNR, CDR2 FQNEAQ (reference sequence). DNA for the CDR3: TGTGCCAGCAGCCCAGGACAGGGGAACGCTGAAGCTTTCTTT. Translated, it gives CASSPGQGNAEAFF.